These T cell receptor beta chains were read from a single sample in a study of blood T cell repertoires in COVID-19. The data were produced by immunoSEQ multiplex PCR, yet TCRdb's version contains in-frame clones alone and is incomplete. The table shows tens of thousands of clones, with roughly 88% occurring only once. What was sequenced was peripheral blood. These receptors all come from a human donor in a cohort sampled during active COVID-19. Both conserved end residues are part of each CDR3. The D gene is left open where the match is weak. Size tells how often a clone was seen (once, few, many) or the class of an expanded clone, and some rows leave it out.

TRBV4-1	few	TRBJ2-2	NA	CASRYTAVGELFF	TGCGCCAGCAGGTACACCGCTGTCGGGGAGCTGTTTTTT
TRBV7-6	NA	TRBJ2-1	NA	CASSPGVAAISSYNEQFF	TGTGCCAGCAGCCCCGGGGTAGCGGCCATAAGCTCCTACAATGAGCAGTTCTTC
TRBV7-6	NA	TRBJ2-2	TRBD2	CASSSRPLTSGSSTGELFF	TGTGCCAGCAGCTCCCGACCCCTGACTAGCGGGAGTTCGACCGGGGAGCTGTTTTTT
TRBV6-5	NA	TRBJ1-1	NA	CASNPGQMNTEAFF	TGTGCCAGCAACCCCGGACAGATGAACACTGAAGCTTTCTTT
TRBV9	NA	TRBJ2-7	TRBD1	CASSDRDSYEQYF	TGTGCCAGTTCGGACAGGGATTCCTACGAGCAGTACTTC
TRBV5-1	NA	TRBJ2-1	TRBD2	CASSLTGGAANEQFF	TGCGCCAGCAGCTTGACCGGGGGGGCGGCCAATGAGCAGTTCTTC
TRBV7-6	NA	TRBJ2-1	TRBD2	CASSGQRGSYNEQFF	TGTGCCAGCAGCGGCCAGCGGGGTTCCTACAATGAGCAGTTCTTC
TRBV4-3	NA	TRBJ2-2	NA	CASSQGDITNTGELFF	TGCGCCAGCAGCCAAGGGGACATCACAAACACCGGGGAGCTGTTTTTT
TRBV28	NA	TRBJ1-5	NA	CASAFSGSNQPQHF	TGTGCCAGTGCCTTTTCGGGAAGCAATCAGCCCCAGCATTTT
TRBV4-3	NA	TRBJ2-1	TRBD2	CASSQDVGGGPSREQFF	TGCGCCAGCAGCCAAGATGTGGGCGGGGGGCCTTCCCGTGAGCAGTTCTTC
TRBV5-4	NA	TRBJ2-2	TRBD2	CASSLGRGAIGELFF	TGTGCCAGCAGCTTGGGGCGGGGGGCCATCGGGGAGCTGTTTTTT
TRBV9	NA	TRBJ2-1	TRBD2	CASSVFLAGGNEQFF	TGTGCCAGCAGCGTATTTCTAGCGGGAGGGAATGAGCAGTTCTTC
TRBV18	few	TRBJ1-5	NA	CASSQETLSNQPQHF	TGTGCCAGCTCACAAGAGACACTTAGCAATCAGCCCCAGCATTTT
TRBV7-9	NA	TRBJ1-2	TRBD1	CASSAVGTGDGYTF	TGTGCCAGCAGCGCCGTCGGGACAGGGGATGGCTACACCTTC
TRBV7-3	NA	TRBJ2-4	TRBD2	CASSYWTSGSCNIQYF	TGTGCCAGCAGCTATTGGACTAGCGGGAGCTGCAACATTCAGTACTTC
TRBV5-4	NA	TRBJ2-5	TRBD2	CASRRGLAGGRETQYF	TGTGCCAGCAGACGTGGACTAGCGGGGGGGAGGGAGACCCAGTACTTC
TRBV7-3	NA	TRBJ2-3	NA	CASSEARSTDTQYF	TGTGCCAGCAGCGAAGCCCGTAGCACAGATACGCAGTATTTT
TRBV12-5	NA	TRBJ2-3	NA	CASGLGLLASDTQYF	TGTGCTAGTGGTTTGGGATTACTAGCCTCAGATACGCAGTATTTT
TRBV6-6	NA	TRBJ1-1	NA	CASAGGRGTEAFF	TGTGCCAGCGCGGGGGGGAGGGGCACTGAAGCTTTCTTT
TRBV19	NA	TRBJ2-7	TRBD1	CASSMGQGNEQYF	TGTGCCAGTAGTATGGGACAGGGGAACGAGCAGTACTTC
TRBV4-3	NA	TRBJ2-3	NA	CASSGPGADTQYF	TGCGCCAGCAGCGGTCCAGGGGCAGATACGCAGTATTTT
TRBV15	NA	TRBJ2-1	TRBD2	CATSTGAVNIVGTSGSNEQFF	TGTGCCACCAGCACCGGGGCTGTTAACATTGTGGGGACTAGCGGGTCCAATGAGCAGTTCTTC
TRBV5-5	NA	TRBJ2-7	NA	CASSLEGQGWDEQYF	TGTGCCAGCAGCTTGGAAGGGCAGGGTTGGGACGAGCAGTACTTC
TRBV7-2	NA	TRBJ2-1	TRBD1	CASSLGPGGSNEQFF	TGTGCCAGCAGCTTAGGGCCAGGGGGAAGCAATGAGCAGTTCTTC
TRBV11-2	NA	TRBJ2-5	TRBD2	CASSPGLAEIQETQYF	TGTGCCAGCAGCCCAGGACTAGCGGAGATTCAAGAGACCCAGTACTTC
TRBV19	NA	TRBJ1-4	TRBD1	CASSSNRGQNEKLFF	TGTGCCAGTAGTTCAAACAGGGGGCAGAATGAAAAACTGTTTTTT
TRBV7-8	NA	TRBJ1-2	TRBD1	CASSYYRGQGVGYTF	TGTGCCAGCAGCTATTACAGAGGACAGGGGGTGGGCTACACCTTC
TRBV5-1	NA	TRBJ1-2	TRBD1	CASSSNRGGGYTF	TGCGCCAGCAGCTCCAACAGGGGTGGAGGCTACACCTTC
TRBV9	many	TRBJ2-7	TRBD1	CASSPTGGAGEQYF	TGTGCCAGCAGCCCAACAGGGGGCGCAGGCGAGCAGTACTTC
TRBV11-2	NA	TRBJ2-1	NA	CASSLEDSNEQFF	TGTGCCAGCAGCTTAGAGGACTCCAATGAGCAGTTCTTC
TRBV18	once	TRBJ1-5	TRBD1	CASSPPSGTGARPQHF	TGTGCCAGCTCACCACCGTCCGGGACAGGGGCCCGGCCCCAGCATTTT
TRBV7-9	NA	TRBJ1-5	TRBD1	CASSYNRGGAQHF	TGTGCCAGCAGCTATAACAGGGGGGGAGCCCAGCATTTT
TRBV6-5	NA	TRBJ2-1	NA	CASSYSTGKYNEQFF	TGTGCCAGCAGTTACTCTACGGGGAAGTACAATGAGCAGTTCTTC
TRBV18	NA	TRBJ2-4	NA	CASSPRSEGIQYF	TGTGCCAGCTCACCAAGGAGCGAGGGCATTCAGTACTTC
TRBV15	NA	TRBJ2-1	TRBD1	CATSRERTGGYNEQFF	TGTGCCACCAGCAGAGAAAGGACAGGGGGTTACAATGAGCAGTTCTTC
TRBV6-5	NA	TRBJ2-1	TRBD2	CASRASGGSYNEQFF	TGTGCCAGCAGGGCTAGCGGGGGATCCTACAATGAGCAGTTCTTC